This T cell receptor beta chain stems from a study of blood T cells in healthy people across ages. Turning to the study itself: Template-switching capture recovered about one barcoded beta molecule per two T cells. Study-wide results and caveats: Any changes in expanded clonotypes were possibly confounded, as donor CMV status remained unknown.

The second PCR ran 7 to 11 cycles with a sample-barcoded 5' primer and J-beta primers. TCRdb called the 5' RACE reads again in MiXCR, with one record for every CDR3 protein. Among around 900,000 distinct CDR3 sequences listed, 25% to 30% were seen once. Turning to this clonotype: The antigen is undetermined.

The donors, healthy Caucasians from Russia, were aged about 6 to 95. The sample consisted of blood. This clonotype was sampled from a woman older than 75 in good health.

CDR3 region: CASSRQGPSPNYGYTF. The CDR3 DNA follows: TGTGCCAGCAGTAGACAGGGTCCCTCCCCTAACTATGGCTACACCTTC. The rearrangement links TRBV12-3 or TRBV12-4 to TRBJ1-2; TRBD1 aligns across 7 bases. V shed 5 bases, J shed 0 bases, and the junction held 9 bases outside the gene matches. CDR3 length: 16 amino acids.